The 18 T cell receptor beta chains below all came from one sample that was sequenced in a study of cytomegalovirus exposure and HLA in healthy donors. This PCR relied on a set of 60 Vbeta primers and 13 Jbeta primers. The protocol was immunoSEQ multiplex PCR, while the TCRdb copy is restricted to in-frame clones and leaves out a portion. The profile covers approximately 98,000 clones, with less than 85% appearing a single time and less than 2% taken by the ten largest. The sequenced sample consisted of PBMCs. The receptors originated from a male donor in good health and CMV-seronegative.

The V and J genes are TRBV28 and TRBJ1-4, with TRBD1 as a possible D gene (5 bases). This CDR3 is 15 amino acids long. Per germline, CDR1 MDHEN and CDR2 SYDVKM. The germline V and J ends were trimmed by 6 bases and 5 bases, with 16 bases remaining between them. The CDR3 sequence: CASRGSGASNEKLFF. As DNA, the CDR3 is TGTGCCAGCAGAGGAAGTGGGGCTTCCAATGAAAAACTGTTTTTT.

This chain links TRBV5-1 with TRBJ2-5; D perhaps matches TRBD1 (5 bases). Germline CDR1 reads SGHRS; CDR2 reads YFSETQ. V was trimmed by 4 bases and J by 3 bases, leaving 19 bases between them. The CDR3 loop spans 16 amino acids. The CDR3 coding sequence is TGCGCCAGCAGCAAGTACCGGACACTTAAAAAAGAGACCCAGTACTTC. Amino acid sequence: CASSKYRTLKKETQYF. Full variable domain (outside the CDR3, taken from reference TRBV5-1 and TRBJ2-5): KAGVTQTPRYLIKTRGQQVTLSCSPISGHRSVSWYQQTPGQGLQFLFEYFSETQRNKGNFPGRFSGRQFSNSRSEMNVSTLELGDSALYLCASSKYRTLKKETQYFGPGTRLLVL.

The V gene is TRBV19, the J gene TRBJ2-5; unclear D gene. Germline CDR1 is LNHDA and CDR2 is SQIVND (reference sequence). Trimming left V 5 bases short and J 5 bases short, with 15 bases between. The CDR3 has 14 residues. CDR3 sequence reads: CASSVGHESETQYF. The CDR3 DNA reads TGTGCCAGTAGTGTCGGTCATGAATCGGAGACCCAGTACTTC. Full variable domain (missing parts from reference TRBV19 and TRBJ2-5): DGGITQSPKYLFRKEGQNVTLSCEQNLNHDAMYWYRQDPGQGLRLIYYSQIVNDFQKGDIAEGYSVSREKKESFPLTVTSAQKNPTAFYLCASSVGHESETQYFGPGTRLLVL.

The chain has TRBV30 and TRBJ2-1, with unresolved D. This CDR3 region has 12 residues. Germline CDR1 reads GTSNPN; CDR2 reads SVGIG (reference sequence). Trimming shortened V by 7 bases and J by 6 bases, and 13 bases separated the two germline ends. The CDR3, as DNA: TGTGCCTTTGCCTCATTGAGCAATGAGCAGTTCTTC. Translated: CAFASLSNEQFF. The variable domain in full, completed from reference TRBV30 and TRBJ2-1, reads SQTIHQWPATLVQPVGSPLSLECTVEGTSNPNLYWYRQAAGRGLQLLFYSVGIGQISSEVPQNLSASRPQDRQFILSSKKLLLSDSGFYLCAFASLSNEQFFGPGTRLTVL.

The chain is built from TRBV6-1 and TRBJ2-5, with D tentatively TRBD1 (6 bases). V lost 6 bases, J lost 5 bases, and 10 bases lay in between. The germline V gene has CDR1 MNHNS and CDR2 SASEGT. The CDR3 length is 12 residues. The CDR3 region is CASRQGSETQYF. The CDR3 DNA reads TGTGCCAGCAGACAGGGTTCGGAGACCCAGTACTTC.

The sample holds a few counts of this clone. CDR3 residues: CASSVRDTSSQYF. CDR3 DNA sequence: TGTGCCAGCAGTGTCCGGGACACATCTTCGCAGTACTTC. The rearrangement links TRBV2 to TRBJ2-7; D possibly corresponds to TRBD1 (6 bases). This CDR3 comprises 13 residues. V lost 4 bases, J lost 9 bases, and 16 bases lay in between. Germline V lookup: CDR1 SNHLY, CDR2 FYNNEI.

The J gene is TRBJ2-5, the V gene TRBV5-8; TRBD2 agrees at 10 bases. The CDR3 is made up of 17 amino acids. Germline trimming cut 0 bases from V and 5 bases from J; bases unmatched to any gene: 10. Germline V gene lookup returns CDR1 SGHTS and CDR2 YDEGEE. CDR3 bases: TGTGCCAGCAGCTTGGGGACTAGCGGCGAGGGATCTGAGACCCAGTACTTC. Residues: CASSLGTSGEGSETQYF. The full variable domain, with the rest looked up from reference TRBV5-8 and TRBJ2-5, is EAGVTQSPTHLIKTRGQQATLRCSPISGHTSVYWYQQALGLGLQFLLWYDEGEERNRGNFPPRFSGRQFPNYSSELNVNALELEDSALYLCASSLGTSGEGSETQYFGPGTRLLVL.

The V call is TRBV10-3, the J call TRBJ1-3; 8 bases match TRBD1. The junction had 7 bases not matched to a gene; V was cut back by 10 bases and J by 8 bases. This CDR3 has 12 residues. Per germline, CDR1 ENHRY and CDR2 SYGVKD. For the CDR3, the DNA is TGTGCCACGGGACAGGCTGAGGACACCATATATTTT. As protein: CATGQAEDTIYF.

This sequence joins TRBV4-2 and TRBJ2-7; 8 bases map to TRBD2. Germline V gene lookup returns CDR1 LGHNA and CDR2 YNFKEQ. The V and J ends lost 2 bases and 3 bases, in that order; junction bases with no gene match: 6. This CDR3 has 15 amino acids. Here the CDR3 DNA reads TGTGCCAGCAGCCAATCCGGGGGGGCCCTCTACGAGCAGTACTTC. Translated: CASSQSGGALYEQYF.

The V and J genes are TRBV15 and TRBJ2-5; possibly TRBD2 for D (6 bases). Germline V gene data show CDR1 as LNHNV and CDR2 as YYDKDF (reference sequence). CDR3 size: 13 residues. V lost 9 bases, J lost 5 bases, and 16 bases lay in between. The CDR3: CATGIGSGETQYF. As DNA, the CDR3 is TGTGCCACTGGGATCGGGAGCGGGGAGACCCAGTACTTC.

The rearrangement joins TRBV2 to TRBJ1-4; no clear D gene. V was cut by 2 bases and J by 5 bases, with 9 bases left in between. The CDR3 length is 14 residues. Germline V gene data show CDR1 as SNHLY and CDR2 as FYNNEI. As DNA, the CDR3 is TGTGCCAGCAGTGAAAGAGGGAGAAATGAAAAACTGTTTTTT. Translating gives CASSERGRNEKLFF.

CDR3 sequence reads: CASSFGTSGFTGELFF. The DNA for the CDR3 is TGTGCCAGCAGTTTCGGGACTAGCGGGTTCACCGGGGAGCTGTTTTTT. This chain joins TRBV6-5 and TRBJ2-2; 12 bases align to TRBD2. Germline V gene lookup returns CDR1 MNHEY and CDR2 SVGAGI. V gave up 4 bases and J gave up 4 bases; unmatched junction bases: 4. CDR3 size: 16 residues.

V gene TRBV6-1 combines with J gene TRBJ2-7, with TRBD2 matching over 9 bases. The CDR3 spans 15 residues. Losses at the gene ends were 6 bases for V and 3 bases for J; bases not matched to a gene: 9. Germline V gene lookup returns CDR1 MNHNS and CDR2 SASEGT. CDR3 sequence (DNA): TGTGCCAGCAGAATAACTAGCGGGTTTAACTACGAGCAGTACTTC. Translation gives CASRITSGFNYEQYF.

The chain uses TRBV7-9 and TRBJ2-7, with TRBD2 matching over 8 bases. This CDR3 contains 14 residues. Germline V CDR1 and CDR2: SEHNR, FQNEAQ (reference sequence). V trimming: 1 base; J trimming: 7 bases; junction bases outside the gene matches: 6. In DNA, the CDR3 is TGTGCCAGCAGCTTAGACCCGGGAGGGTGGGAGCAGTACTTC. Residues: CASSLDPGGWEQYF. The full variable domain, with the rest looked up from reference TRBV7-9 and TRBJ2-7, is DTGVSQNPRHKITKRGQNVTFRCDPISEHNRLYWYRQTLGQGPEFLTYFQNEAQLEKSRLLSDRFSAERPKGSFSTLEIQRTEQGDSAMYLCASSLDPGGWEQYFGPGTRLTVT.

The J gene is TRBJ2-4, the V gene TRBV19; weak D call: TRBD1 (6 bases). CDR3 size: 17 residues. CDR1 is LNHDA and CDR2 is SQIVND in the germline V gene (reference sequence). V lost 1 base and J 0 bases, leaving 13 bases between the germline ends. In DNA form, the CDR3 reads TGTGCCAGTAGTATAGGCCGGACAGTATTAGCCAAAAACATTCAGTACTTC. Its protein product is CASSIGRTVLAKNIQYF.

This chain uses TRBV5-6 with TRBJ1-4; 8 bases map to TRBD1. CDR1 is SGHDT, CDR2 YYEEEE, per germline. V was clipped by 4 bases and J by 7 bases; unmatched bases: 9. This CDR3 is built from 15 residues. The CDR3 sequence is CASSAVGTGSEKLFF. The DNA of the CDR3 is TGTGCCAGCAGCGCCGTAGGGACAGGCAGTGAAAAACTGTTTTTT.

The V and J genes are TRBV27 and TRBJ1-1, with D uncertain. This CDR3 region has 14 residues. CDR1 and CDR2 from the germline V gene are MNHEY and SMNVEV (reference sequence). V lost 5 bases, J lost 1 base, and 11 bases lay in between. The chain's CDR3 is CASSSPSKNTEAFF. The CDR3 nucleotides are TGTGCCAGCAGTAGCCCGTCAAAGAACACTGAAGCTTTCTTT.

The chain is built from TRBV29-1 and TRBJ2-7, with TRBD2 matching 14 bases. This CDR3 comprises 15 residues. The germline V gene has CDR1 SQVTM and CDR2 ANQGSEA. With 7 bases clipped from V and 6 bases from J, the junction kept 11 bases outside the gene matches. This CDR3 reads CSAGTSGSEVLEQYF. The CDR3 DNA reads as TGCAGCGCCGGGACTAGCGGGAGCGAGGTTCTCGAGCAGTACTTC.